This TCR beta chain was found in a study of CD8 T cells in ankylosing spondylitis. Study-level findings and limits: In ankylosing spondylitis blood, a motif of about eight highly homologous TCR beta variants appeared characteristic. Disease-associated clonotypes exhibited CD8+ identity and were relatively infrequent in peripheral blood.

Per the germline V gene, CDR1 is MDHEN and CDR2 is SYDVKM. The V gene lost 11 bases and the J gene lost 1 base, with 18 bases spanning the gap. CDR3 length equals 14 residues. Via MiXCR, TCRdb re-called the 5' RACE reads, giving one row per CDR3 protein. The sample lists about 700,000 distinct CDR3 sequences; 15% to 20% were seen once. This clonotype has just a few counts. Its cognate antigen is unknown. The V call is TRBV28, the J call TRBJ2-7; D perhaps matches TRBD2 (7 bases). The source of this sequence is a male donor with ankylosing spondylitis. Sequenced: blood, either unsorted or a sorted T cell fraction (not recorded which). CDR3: CALGGGIGSYEQYF. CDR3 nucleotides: TGTGCCCTAGGGGGAGGGATTGGGTCCTACGAGCAGTACTTC.